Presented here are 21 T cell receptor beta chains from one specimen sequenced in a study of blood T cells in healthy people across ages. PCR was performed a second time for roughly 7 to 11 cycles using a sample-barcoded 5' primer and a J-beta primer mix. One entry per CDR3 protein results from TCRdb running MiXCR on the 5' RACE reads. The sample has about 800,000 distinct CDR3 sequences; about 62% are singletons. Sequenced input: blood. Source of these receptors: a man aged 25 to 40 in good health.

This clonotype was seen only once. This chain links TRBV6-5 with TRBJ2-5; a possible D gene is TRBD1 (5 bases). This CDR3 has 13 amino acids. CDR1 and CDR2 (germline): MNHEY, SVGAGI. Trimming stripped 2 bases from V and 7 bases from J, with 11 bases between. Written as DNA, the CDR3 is TGTGCCAGCAGTTACAAGGGGCCCAGGACCCAGTACTTC. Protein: CASSYKGPRTQYF.

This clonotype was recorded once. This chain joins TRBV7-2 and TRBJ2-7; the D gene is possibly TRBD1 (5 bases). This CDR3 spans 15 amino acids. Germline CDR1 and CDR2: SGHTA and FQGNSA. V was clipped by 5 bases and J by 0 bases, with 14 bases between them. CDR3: CASSHGQRSSYEQYF. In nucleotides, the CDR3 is TGTGCCAGCAGCCATGGACAAAGGAGCTCCTACGAGCAGTACTTC.

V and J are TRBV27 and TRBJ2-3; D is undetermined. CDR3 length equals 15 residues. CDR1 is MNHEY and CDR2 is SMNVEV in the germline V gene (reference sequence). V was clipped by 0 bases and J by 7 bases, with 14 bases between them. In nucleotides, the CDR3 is TGTGCCAGCAGTTTATCAGGCCGAAAGCTCAATACGCAGTATTTT. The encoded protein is CASSLSGRKLNTQYF.

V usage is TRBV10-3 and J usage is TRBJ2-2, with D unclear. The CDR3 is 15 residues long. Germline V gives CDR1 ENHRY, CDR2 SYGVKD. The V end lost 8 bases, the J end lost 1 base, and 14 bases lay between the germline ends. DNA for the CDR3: TGTGCCATCGAGGACGGCGGCGGGAACACCGGGGAGCTGTTTTTT. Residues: CAIEDGGGNTGELFF.

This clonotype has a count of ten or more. CDR3 nucleotide sequence: TGTGCCAGCAGTCCCCTCACCATTCAGTACTTC. Translation: CASSPLTIQYF. The rearrangement uses TRBV6-1 and TRBJ2-4; no reliable D call. Trimming removed 5 bases from V and 9 bases from J, with 8 bases in between. CDR1 is MNHNS and CDR2 is SASEGT in the germline V gene. The CDR3 has 11 residues.

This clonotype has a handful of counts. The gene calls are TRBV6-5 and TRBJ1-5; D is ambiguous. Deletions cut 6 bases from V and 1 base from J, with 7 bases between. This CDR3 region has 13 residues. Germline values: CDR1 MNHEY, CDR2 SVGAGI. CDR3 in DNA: TGTGCCAGCAGGATGGACAGCAATCAGCCCCAGCATTTT. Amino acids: CASRMDSNQPQHF.

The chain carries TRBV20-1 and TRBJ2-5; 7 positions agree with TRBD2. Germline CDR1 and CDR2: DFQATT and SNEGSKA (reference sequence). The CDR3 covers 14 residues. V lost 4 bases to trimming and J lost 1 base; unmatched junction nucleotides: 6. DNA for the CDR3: TGCAGTGCTACCAGCGGGGACGGCCAAGAGACCCAGTACTTC. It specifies CSATSGDGQETQYF.

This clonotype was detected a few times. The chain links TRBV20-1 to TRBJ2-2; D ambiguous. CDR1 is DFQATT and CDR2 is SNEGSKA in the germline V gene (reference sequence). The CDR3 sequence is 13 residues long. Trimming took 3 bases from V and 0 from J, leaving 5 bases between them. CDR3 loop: CSASKTNTGELFF. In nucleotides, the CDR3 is TGCAGTGCTAGTAAGACGAACACCGGGGAGCTGTTTTTT.

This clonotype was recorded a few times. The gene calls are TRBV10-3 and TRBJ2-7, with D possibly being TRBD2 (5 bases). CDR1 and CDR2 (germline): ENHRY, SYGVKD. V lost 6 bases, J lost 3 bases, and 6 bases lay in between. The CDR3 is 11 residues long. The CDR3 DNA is TGTGCCATCAGACGGGACTACGAGCAGTACTTC. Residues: CAIRRDYEQYF.

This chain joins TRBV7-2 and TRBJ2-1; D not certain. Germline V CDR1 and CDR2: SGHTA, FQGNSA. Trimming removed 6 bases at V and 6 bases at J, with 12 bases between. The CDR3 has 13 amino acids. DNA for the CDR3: TGTGCCAGCAGTTATGGGCCCACCAATGAGCAGTTCTTC. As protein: CASSYGPTNEQFF.

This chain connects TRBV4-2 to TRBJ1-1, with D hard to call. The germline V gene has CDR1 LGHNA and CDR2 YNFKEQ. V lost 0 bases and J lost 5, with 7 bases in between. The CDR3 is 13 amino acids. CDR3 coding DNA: TGTGCCAGCAGCCAAGAGTATCAAACTGAAGCTTTCTTT. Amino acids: CASSQEYQTEAFF.

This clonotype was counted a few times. The CDR3 reads CASSPKAGTAYEQYF. CDR3 nucleotide sequence: TGTGCCAGCAGCCCGAAGGCCGGGACAGCCTACGAGCAGTACTTC. V usage is TRBV7-2 and J usage is TRBJ2-7, with 7 nucleotides matching TRBD1. Germline CDR1 is SGHTA and CDR2 is FQGNSA. The CDR3 runs to 15 residues. Unmatched junction bases numbered 9, after V lost 5 bases and J lost 2 bases.

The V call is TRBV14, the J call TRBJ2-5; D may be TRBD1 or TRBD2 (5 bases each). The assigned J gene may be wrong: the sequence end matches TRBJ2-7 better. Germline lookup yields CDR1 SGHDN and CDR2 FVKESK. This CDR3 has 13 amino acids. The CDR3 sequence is CASSPRWGNEQYF. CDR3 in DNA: TGTGCCAGCAGCCCTCGGTGGGGGAACGAGCAGTACTTC.

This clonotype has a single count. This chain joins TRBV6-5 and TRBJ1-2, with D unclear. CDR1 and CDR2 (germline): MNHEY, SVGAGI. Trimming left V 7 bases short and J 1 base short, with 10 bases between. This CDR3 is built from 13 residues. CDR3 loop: CASTRARNYGYTF. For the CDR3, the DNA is TGTGCCAGCACAAGGGCGCGTAACTATGGCTACACCTTC.

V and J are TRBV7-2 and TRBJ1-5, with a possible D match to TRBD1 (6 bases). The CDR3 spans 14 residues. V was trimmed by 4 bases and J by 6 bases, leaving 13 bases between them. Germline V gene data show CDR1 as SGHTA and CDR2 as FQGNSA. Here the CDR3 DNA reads TGTGCCAGCAGCTCAACACAGGGTGGTCAGCCCCAGCATTTT. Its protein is CASSSTQGGQPQHF.

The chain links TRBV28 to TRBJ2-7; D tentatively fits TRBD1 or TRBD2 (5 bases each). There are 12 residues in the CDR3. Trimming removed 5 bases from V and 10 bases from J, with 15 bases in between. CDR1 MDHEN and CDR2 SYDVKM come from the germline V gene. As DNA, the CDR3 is TGTGCCAGCAGTCGCCCCCCTTGGGACCAGTACTTC. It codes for CASSRPPWDQYF.

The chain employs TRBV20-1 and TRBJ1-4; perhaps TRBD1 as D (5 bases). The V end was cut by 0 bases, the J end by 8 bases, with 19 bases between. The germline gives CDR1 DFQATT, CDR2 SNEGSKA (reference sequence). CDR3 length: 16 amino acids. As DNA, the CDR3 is TGCAGTGCTAGAGATGAGGGTTTGGGGTCAGGGGAAAAACTGTTTTTT. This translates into CSARDEGLGSGEKLFF.

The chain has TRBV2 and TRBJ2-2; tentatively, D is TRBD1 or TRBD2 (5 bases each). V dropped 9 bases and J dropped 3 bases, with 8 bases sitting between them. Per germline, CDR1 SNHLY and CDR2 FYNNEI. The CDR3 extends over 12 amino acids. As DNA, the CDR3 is TGTGCCAGGGGGACCTACACCGGGGAGCTGTTTTTT. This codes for CARGTYTGELFF.

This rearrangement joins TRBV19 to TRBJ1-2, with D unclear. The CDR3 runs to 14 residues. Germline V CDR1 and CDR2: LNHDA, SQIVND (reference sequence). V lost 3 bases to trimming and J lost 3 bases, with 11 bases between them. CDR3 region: CASSIVLGDYGYTF. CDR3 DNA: TGTGCCAGTAGTATCGTTCTTGGAGACTATGGCTACACCTTC.

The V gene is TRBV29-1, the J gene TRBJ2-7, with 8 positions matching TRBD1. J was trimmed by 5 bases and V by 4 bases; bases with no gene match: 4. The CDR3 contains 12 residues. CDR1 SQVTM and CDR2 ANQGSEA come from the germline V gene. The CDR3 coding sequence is TGCAGCGTTGTCGGGACAGGTCACGAGCAGTACTTC. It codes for CSVVGTGHEQYF.

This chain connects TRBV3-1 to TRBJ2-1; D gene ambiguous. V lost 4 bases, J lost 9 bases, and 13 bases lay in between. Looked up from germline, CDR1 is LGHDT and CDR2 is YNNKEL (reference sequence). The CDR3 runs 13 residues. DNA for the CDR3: TGTGCCAGCAGCCCAAGGTTGGCCGCTGAGCAGTTCTTC. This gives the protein CASSPRLAAEQFF.